This record concerns one T cell receptor (beta chain) sequence. Its target is not known. Deep level was the assay's run setting. The assay was immunoSEQ multiplex PCR, and TCRdb's table has in-frame clones only and misses some. The profile shows approximately 99,000 clones, more than 65% of them singletons. V trimming: 0 bases; J trimming: 3 bases; junction bases outside the gene matches: 4. This CDR3 spans 16 amino acids. Germline CDR1 LNHNV, CDR2 YYDKDF (reference sequence). These data originate in a study of shared clonotypes between healthy human individuals. Findings and caveats of the study: Incomplete sequencing of sorted subsets was indicated by rarefaction despite large depth.

CD45RO+ cells were combined with CCR7-negative CD45RA+ TemRA cells to form CD8 memory. The sample was memory CD8+ T cells sorted from blood. Subset specified: CD45RO+ cells pooled with CCR7-negative TemRA cells. The sequence was collected from a young woman in good health. The J gene is TRBJ2-3, the V gene TRBV15; 9 bases match TRBD1. This chain's CDR3 is CATSREKQGATDTQYF. DNA of the CDR3: TGTGCCACCAGCAGAGAGAAACAGGGGGCGACAGATACGCAGTATTTT.